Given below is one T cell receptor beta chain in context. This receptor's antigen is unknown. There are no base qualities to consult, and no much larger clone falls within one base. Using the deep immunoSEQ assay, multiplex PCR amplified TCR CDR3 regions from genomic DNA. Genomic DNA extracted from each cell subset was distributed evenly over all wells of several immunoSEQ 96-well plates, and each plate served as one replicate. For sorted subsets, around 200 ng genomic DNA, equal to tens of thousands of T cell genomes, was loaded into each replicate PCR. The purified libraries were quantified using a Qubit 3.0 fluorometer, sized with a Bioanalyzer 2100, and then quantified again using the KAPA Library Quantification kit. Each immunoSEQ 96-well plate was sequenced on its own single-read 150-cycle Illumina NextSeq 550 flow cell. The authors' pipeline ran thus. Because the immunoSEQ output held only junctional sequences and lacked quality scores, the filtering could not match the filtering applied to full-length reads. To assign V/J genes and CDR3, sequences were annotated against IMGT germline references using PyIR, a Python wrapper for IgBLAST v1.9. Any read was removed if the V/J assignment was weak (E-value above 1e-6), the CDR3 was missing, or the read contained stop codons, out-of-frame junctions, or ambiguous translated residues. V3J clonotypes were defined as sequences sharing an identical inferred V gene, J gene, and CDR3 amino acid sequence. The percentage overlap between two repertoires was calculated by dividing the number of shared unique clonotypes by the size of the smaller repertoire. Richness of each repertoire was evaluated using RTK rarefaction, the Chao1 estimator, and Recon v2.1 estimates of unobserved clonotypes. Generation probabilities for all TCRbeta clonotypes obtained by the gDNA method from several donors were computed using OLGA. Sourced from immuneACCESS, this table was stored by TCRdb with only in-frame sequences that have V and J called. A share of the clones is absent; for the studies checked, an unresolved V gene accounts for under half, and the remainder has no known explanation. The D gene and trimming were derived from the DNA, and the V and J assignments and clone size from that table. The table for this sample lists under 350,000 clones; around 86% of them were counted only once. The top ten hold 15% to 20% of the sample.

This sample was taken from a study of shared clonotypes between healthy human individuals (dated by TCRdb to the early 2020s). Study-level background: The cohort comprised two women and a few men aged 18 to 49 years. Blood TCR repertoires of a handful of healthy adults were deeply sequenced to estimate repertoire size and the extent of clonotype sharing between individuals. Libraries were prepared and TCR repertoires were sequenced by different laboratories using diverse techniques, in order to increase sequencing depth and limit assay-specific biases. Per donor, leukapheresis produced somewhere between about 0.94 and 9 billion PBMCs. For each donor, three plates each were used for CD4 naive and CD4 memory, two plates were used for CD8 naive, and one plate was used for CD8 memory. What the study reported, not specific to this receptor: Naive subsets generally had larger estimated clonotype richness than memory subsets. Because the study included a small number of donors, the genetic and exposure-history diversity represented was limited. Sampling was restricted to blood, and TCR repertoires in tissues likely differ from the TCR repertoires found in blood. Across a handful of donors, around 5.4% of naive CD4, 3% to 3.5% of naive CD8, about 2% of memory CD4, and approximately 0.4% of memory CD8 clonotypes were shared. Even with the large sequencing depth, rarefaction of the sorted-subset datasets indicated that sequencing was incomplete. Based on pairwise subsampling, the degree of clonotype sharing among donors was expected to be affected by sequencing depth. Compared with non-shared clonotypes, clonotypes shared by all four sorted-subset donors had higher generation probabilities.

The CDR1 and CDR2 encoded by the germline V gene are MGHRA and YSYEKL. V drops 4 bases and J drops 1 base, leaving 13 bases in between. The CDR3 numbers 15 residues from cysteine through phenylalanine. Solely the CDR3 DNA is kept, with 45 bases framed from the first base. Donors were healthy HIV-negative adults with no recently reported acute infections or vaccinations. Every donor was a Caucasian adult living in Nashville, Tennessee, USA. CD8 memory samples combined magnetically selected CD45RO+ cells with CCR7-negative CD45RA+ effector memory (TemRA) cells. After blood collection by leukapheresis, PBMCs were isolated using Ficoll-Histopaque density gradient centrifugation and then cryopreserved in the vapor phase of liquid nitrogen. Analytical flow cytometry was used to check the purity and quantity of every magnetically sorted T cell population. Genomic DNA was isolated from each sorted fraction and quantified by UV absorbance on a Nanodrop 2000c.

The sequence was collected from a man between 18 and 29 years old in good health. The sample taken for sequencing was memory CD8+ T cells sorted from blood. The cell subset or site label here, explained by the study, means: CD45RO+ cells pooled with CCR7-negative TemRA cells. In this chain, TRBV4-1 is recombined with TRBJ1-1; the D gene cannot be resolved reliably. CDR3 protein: CASSPWEGQNTEAFF. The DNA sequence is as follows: TGCGCCAGCAGCCCCTGGGAGGGCCAGAACACTGAAGCTTTCTTT.